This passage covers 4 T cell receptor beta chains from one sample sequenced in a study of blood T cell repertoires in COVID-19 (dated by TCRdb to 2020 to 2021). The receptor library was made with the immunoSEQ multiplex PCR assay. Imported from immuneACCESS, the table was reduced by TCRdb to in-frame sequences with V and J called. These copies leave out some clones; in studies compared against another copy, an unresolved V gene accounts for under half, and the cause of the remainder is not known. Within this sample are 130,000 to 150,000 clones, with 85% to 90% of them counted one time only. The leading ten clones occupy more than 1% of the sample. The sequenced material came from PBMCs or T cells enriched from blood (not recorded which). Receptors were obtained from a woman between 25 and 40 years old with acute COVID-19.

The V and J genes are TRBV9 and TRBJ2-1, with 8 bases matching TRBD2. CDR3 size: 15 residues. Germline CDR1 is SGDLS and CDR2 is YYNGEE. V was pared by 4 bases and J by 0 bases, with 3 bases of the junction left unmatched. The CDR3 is CASSLSGSSYNEQFF. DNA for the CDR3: TGTGCCAGCAGCCTAAGCGGGAGCTCCTACAATGAGCAGTTCTTC.

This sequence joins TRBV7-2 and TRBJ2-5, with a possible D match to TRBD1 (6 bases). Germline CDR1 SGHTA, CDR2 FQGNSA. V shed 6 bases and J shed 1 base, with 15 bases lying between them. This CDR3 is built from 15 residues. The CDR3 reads CASSSQGRTQETQYF. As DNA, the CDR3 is TGTGCCAGCAGTTCTCAGGGGAGAACCCAAGAGACCCAGTACTTC.

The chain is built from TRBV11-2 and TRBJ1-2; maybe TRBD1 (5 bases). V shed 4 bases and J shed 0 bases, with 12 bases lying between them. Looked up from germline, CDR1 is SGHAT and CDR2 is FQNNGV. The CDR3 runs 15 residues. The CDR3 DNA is TGTGCCAGCAGCTCCGGGGGATATACTAACTATGGCTACACCTTC. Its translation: CASSSGGYTNYGYTF.

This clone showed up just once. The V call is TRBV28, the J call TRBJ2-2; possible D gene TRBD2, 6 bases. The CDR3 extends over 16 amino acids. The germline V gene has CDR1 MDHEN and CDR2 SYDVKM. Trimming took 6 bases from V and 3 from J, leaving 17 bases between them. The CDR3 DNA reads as TGTGCCAGCAGAACCCGGCCCAGCGGGTACACCGGGGAGCTGTTTTTT. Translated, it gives CASRTRPSGYTGELFF.